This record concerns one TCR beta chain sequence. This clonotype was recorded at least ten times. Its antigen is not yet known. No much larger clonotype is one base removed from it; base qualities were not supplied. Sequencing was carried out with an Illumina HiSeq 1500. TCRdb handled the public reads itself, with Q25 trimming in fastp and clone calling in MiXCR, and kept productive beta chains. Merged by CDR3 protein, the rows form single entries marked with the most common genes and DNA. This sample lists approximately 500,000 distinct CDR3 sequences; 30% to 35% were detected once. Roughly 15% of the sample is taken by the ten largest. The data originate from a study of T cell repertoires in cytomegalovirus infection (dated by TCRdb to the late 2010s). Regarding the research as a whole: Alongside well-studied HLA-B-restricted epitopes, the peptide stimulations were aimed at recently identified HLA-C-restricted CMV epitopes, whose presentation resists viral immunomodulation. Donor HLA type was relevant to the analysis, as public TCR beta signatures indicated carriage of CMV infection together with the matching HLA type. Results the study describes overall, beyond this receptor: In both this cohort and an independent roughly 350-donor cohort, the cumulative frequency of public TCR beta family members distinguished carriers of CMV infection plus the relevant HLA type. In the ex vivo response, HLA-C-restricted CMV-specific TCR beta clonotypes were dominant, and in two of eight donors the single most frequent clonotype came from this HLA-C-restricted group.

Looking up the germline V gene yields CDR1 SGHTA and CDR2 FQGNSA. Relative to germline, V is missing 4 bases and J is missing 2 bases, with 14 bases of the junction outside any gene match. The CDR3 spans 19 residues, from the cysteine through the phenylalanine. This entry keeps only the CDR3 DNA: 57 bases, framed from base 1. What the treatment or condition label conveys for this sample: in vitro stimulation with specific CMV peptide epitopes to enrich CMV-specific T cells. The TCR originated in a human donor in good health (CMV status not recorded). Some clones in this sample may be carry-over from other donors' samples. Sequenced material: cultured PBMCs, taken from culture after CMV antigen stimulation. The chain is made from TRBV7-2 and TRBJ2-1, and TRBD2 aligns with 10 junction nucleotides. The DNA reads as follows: TGTGCCAGCAGCTCAAGCGGGACTAGCGTCGATTCTCCCTACAATGAGCAGTTCTTC. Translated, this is CASSSSGTSVDSPYNEQFF.